This TCR beta chain was sequenced in a study of control samples from healthy donors and cancer patients. V was pared by 7 bases and J by 7 bases, with 13 bases between. The CDR3 consists of 12 residues. Germline CDR1 LGHDT, CDR2 YNNKEL (reference sequence). Repertoires were generated with immunoSEQ multiplex PCR, while TCRdb's copy carries only in-frame clones and drops some. The sample has 75,000 to 95,000 clones, 65% to 85% seen once. This clonotype was obtained from a man in his 70s with lung cancer. V gene TRBV3-1 (or the pseudogene TRBV3-2) combines with J gene TRBJ1-2; TRBD1 might be the D (5 bases). The sample comprised PBMCs. This chain's CDR3 is CASTAAGTGYTF. The DNA of the CDR3 is TGTGCCAGCACCGCGGCGGGGACTGGCTACACCTTC.